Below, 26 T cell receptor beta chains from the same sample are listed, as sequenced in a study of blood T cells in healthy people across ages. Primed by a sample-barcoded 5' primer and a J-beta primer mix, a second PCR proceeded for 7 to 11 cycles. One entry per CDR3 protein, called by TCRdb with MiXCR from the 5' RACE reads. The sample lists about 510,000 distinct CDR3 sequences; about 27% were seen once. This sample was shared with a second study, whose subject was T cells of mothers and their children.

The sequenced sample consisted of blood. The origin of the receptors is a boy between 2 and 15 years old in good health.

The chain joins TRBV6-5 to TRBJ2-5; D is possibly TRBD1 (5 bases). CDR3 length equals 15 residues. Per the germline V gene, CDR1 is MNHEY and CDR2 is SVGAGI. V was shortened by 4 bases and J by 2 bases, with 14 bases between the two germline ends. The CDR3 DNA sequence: TGTGCCAGCAGTTTTACAGGCGCTGTTCAAGAGACCCAGTACTTC. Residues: CASSFTGAVQETQYF.

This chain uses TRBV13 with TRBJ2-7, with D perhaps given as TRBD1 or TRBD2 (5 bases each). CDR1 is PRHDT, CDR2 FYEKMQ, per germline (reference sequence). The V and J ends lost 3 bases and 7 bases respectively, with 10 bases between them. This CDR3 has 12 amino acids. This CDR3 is CASSLGPGEQYF. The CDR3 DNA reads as TGTGCCAGCAGCTTGGGACCGGGGGAGCAGTACTTC.

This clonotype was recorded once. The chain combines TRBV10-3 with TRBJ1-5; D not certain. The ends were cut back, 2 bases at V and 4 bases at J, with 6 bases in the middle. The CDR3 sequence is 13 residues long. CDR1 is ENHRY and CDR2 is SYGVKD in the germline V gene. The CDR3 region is CAISEKKNQPQHF. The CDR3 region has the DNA TGTGCCATCAGTGAGAAGAAGAATCAGCCCCAGCATTTT.

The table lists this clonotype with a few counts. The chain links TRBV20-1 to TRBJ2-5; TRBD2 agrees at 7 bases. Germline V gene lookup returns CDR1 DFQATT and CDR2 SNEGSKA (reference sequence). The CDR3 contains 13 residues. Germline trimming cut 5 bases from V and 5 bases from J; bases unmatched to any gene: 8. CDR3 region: CSAGRTRWETQYF. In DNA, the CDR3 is TGCAGTGCTGGAAGGACTAGATGGGAGACCCAGTACTTC.

The CDR3 loop is CSAENGGRGYNEQFF. In DNA form, the CDR3 reads TGCAGTGCTGAGAACGGCGGGAGAGGATACAATGAGCAGTTCTTC. The V gene is TRBV20-1, the J gene TRBJ2-5; 7 bases align to TRBD2. The J call may be faulty, since TRBJ2-1 better matches the DNA end. Looked up from germline, CDR1 is DFQATT and CDR2 is SNEGSKA (reference sequence). The CDR3 covers 15 residues.

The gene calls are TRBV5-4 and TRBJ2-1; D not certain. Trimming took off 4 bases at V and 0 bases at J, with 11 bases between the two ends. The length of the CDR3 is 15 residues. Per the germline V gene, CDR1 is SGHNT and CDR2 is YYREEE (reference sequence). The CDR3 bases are TGTGCCAGCAGCGAGGACGGTTACTCCTACAATGAGCAGTTCTTC. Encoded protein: CASSEDGYSYNEQFF.

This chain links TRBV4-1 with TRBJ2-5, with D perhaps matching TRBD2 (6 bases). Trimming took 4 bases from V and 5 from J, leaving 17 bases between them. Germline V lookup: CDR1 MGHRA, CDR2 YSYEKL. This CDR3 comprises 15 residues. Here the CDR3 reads CASSRLMAGRETQYF. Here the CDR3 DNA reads TGCGCCAGCAGCCGCCTGATGGCGGGGCGGGAGACCCAGTACTTC.

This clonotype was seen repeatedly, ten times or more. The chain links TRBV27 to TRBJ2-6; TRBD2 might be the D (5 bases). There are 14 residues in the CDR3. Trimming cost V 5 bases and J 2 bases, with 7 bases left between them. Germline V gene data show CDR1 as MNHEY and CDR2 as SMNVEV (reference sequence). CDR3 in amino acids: CASSAGAGANVLTF. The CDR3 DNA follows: TGTGCCAGCAGTGCGGGTGCTGGGGCCAACGTCCTGACTTTC.

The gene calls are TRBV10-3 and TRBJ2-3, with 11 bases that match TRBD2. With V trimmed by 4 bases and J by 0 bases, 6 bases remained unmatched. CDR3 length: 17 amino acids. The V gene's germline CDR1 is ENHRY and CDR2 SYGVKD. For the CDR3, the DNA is TGTGCCATCAGTGGAAACCGACTAGCGGGGAGCACAGATACGCAGTATTTT. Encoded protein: CAISGNRLAGSTDTQYF.

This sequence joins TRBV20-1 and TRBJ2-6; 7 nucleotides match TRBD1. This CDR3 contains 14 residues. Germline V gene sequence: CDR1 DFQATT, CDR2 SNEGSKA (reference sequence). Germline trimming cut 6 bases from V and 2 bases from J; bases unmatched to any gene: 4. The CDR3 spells CSAIDRAGANVLTF. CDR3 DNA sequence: TGCAGTGCGATCGACAGGGCTGGGGCCAACGTCCTGACTTTC.

CDR3 DNA sequence: TGCAGTGCTAGAGATCTGGGGACTAGCGGGGCCCCCCGCGGGAATGAGCAGTTCTTC. It translates to CSARDLGTSGAPRGNEQFF. The chain combines TRBV20-1 with TRBJ2-7; the match to TRBD2 covers 13 bases. The J call may be wrong; the DNA end is better matched by TRBJ2-1. Germline V gives CDR1 DFQATT, CDR2 SNEGSKA (reference sequence). The CDR3 runs 19 residues.

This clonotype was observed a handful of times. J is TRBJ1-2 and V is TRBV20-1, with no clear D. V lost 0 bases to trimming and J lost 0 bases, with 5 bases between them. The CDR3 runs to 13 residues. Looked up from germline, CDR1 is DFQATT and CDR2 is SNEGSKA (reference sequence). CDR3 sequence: CSARDGTNYGYTF. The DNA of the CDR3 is TGCAGTGCTAGAGATGGAACTAACTATGGCTACACCTTC.

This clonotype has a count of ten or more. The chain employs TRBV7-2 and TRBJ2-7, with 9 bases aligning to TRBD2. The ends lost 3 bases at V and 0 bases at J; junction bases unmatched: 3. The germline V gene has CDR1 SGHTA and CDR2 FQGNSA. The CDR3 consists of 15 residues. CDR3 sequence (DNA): TGTGCCAGCAGCTTGCTAGCGGGACCCTCCTACGAGCAGTACTTC. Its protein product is CASSLLAGPSYEQYF.

As DNA, the CDR3 is TGTGCCAGCAGCTTAGGCGGGGGGGCCCATGAGCAGTTCTTC. Translated: CASSLGGGAHEQFF. The chain is built from TRBV7-8 and TRBJ2-1, with 9 bases fitting TRBD2. Germline assignment: CDR1 SGHVS and CDR2 FQNEAQ. The CDR3 runs 14 residues. V shed 1 base and J 8 bases; nucleotides not matched to a gene: 3.

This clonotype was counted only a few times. CDR3 protein: CASSGTSGSNTGELFF. CDR3 sequence (DNA): TGTGCCAGCAGCGGAACTAGCGGGAGTAACACCGGGGAGCTGTTTTTT. The J gene is TRBJ2-2, the V gene TRBV11-2; 11 bases match TRBD2. Germline CDR1 is SGHAT and CDR2 is FQNNGV. J lost 2 bases, V lost 5 bases, and 4 bases had no gene match. The CDR3 has 16 residues.

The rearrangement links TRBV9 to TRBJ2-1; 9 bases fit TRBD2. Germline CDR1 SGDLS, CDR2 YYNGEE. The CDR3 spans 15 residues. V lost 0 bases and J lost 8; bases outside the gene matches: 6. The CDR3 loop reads CASSVGGGALYEQFF. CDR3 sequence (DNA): TGTGCCAGCAGCGTAGGCGGGGGGGCCCTCTATGAGCAGTTCTTC.

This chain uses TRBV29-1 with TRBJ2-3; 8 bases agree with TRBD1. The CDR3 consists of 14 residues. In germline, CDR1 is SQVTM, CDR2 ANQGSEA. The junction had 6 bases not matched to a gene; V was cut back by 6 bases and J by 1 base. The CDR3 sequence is CSVSGTGRTDTQYF. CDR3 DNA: TGCAGCGTATCCGGGACAGGACGCACAGATACGCAGTATTTT.

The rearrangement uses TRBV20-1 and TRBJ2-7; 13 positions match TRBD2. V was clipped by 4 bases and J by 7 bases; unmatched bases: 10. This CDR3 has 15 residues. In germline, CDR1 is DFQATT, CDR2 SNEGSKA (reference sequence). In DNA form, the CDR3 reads TGCAGTGCTAACGGGCCGGGACTAGCGGGACAGGAGCAGTACTTC. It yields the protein CSANGPGLAGQEQYF.

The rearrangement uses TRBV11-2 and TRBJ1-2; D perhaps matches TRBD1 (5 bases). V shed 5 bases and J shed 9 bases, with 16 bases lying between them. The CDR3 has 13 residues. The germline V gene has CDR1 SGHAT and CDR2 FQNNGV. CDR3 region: CASSLGAEMSYTF. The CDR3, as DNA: TGTGCCAGCAGCCTAGGGGCCGAAATGAGCTACACCTTC. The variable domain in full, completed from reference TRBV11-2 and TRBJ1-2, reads EAGVAQSPRYKIIEKRQSVAFWCNPISGHATLYWYQQILGQGPKLLIQFQNNGVVDDSQLPKDRFSAERLKGVDSTLKIQPAKLEDSAVYLCASSLGAEMSYTFGSGTRLTVV.

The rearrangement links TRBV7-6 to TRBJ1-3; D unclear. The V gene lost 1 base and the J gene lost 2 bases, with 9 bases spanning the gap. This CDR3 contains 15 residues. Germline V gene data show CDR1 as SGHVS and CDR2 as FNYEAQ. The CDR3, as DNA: TGTGCCAGCAGCTTAGTTCCCCGGACTGGAAACACCATATATTTT. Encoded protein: CASSLVPRTGNTIYF.

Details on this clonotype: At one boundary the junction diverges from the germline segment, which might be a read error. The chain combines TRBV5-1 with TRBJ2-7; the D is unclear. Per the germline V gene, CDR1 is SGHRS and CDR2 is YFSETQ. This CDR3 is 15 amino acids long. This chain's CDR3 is CAGSWNTGPEYEQYF. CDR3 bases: TGCGCCGGCAGCTGGAACACGGGTCCGGAATACGAGCAGTACTTC.

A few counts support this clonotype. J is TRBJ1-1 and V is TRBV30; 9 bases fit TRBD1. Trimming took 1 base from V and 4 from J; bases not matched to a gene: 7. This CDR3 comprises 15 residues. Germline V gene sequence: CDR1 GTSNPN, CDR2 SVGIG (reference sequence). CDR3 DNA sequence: TGTGCCTGGAGTGGAATGGACAGGGGTCGCACTGAAGCTTTCTTT. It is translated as CAWSGMDRGRTEAFF.

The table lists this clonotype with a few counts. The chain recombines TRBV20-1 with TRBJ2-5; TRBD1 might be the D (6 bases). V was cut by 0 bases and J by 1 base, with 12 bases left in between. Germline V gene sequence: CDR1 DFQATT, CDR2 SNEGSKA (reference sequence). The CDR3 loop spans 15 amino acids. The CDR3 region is CSARDRRGLQETQYF. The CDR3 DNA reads TGCAGTGCTAGAGATCGCAGGGGCCTCCAAGAGACCCAGTACTTC.

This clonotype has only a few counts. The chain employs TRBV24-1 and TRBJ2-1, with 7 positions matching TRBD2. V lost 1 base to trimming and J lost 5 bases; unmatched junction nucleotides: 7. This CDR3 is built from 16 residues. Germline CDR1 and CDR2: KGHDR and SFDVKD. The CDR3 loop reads CATSDLMSGTHNEQFF. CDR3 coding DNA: TGTGCCACCAGTGATTTAATGAGCGGGACCCACAATGAGCAGTTCTTC.

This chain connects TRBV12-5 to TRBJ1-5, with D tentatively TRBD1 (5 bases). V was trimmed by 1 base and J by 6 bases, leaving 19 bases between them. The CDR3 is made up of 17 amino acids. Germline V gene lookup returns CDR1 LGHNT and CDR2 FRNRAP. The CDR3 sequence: CASGLALPGGYRQPQHF. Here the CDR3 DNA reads TGTGCTAGTGGTTTGGCTTTGCCCGGGGGGTATCGTCAGCCCCAGCATTTT. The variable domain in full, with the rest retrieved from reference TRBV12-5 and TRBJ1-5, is DARVTQTPRHKVTEMGQEVTMRCQPILGHNTVFWYRQTMMQGLELLAYFRNRAPLDDSGMPKDRFSAEMPDATLATLKIQPSEPRDSAVYFCASGLALPGGYRQPQHFGDGTRLSIL.

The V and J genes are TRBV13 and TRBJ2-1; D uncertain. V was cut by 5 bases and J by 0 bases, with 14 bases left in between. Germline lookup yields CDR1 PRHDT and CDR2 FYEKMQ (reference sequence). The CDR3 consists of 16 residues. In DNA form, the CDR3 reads TGTGCCAGCAGCCCACGGAGTACCCCCTCCTACAATGAGCAGTTCTTC. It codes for CASSPRSTPSYNEQFF.